The clone carrying this T cell receptor beta chain was seen repeatedly, ten times or more. Its cognate antigen is unknown. Sorted libraries came from 950,000 to 1,000,000 CD4+ or CD8+ T cells. 5'RACE with 10-nucleotide random UMIs generated the cDNA. Over 200 million TCR-beta sequences from 15-18 subjects were obtained in each sequencing run. TCRdb fed the 5' RACE reads into MiXCR, producing one record per CDR3 protein. Here the sample spans approximately 41,000 distinct CDR3 sequences, approximately 15% being singletons. Between the trimmed V and J ends, which lost 0 bases and 6 bases, there was a span of 14 bases. The CDR3 is made up of 15 amino acids. Germline CDR1 is SGHAT and CDR2 is FQNNGV. This record belongs to a study of neurological immune-mediated disorders. General observations from the study: Multiple sclerosis was found to have the least TCR clonal expansion, below healthy controls, and HTLV-1-associated myelopathy the most.

This receptor was taken from a woman aged 60-70 years with HTLV-1-associated myelopathy (HAM/TSP). The chain employs TRBV11-2 and TRBJ1-2; D may be TRBD1 (6 bases). Material for sequencing was CD4+ T cells from blood. CDR3 residues: CASSLEGGIVDGYTF. The CDR3 DNA is TGTGCCAGCAGCTTAGAAGGGGGGATCGTGGATGGCTACACCTTC.